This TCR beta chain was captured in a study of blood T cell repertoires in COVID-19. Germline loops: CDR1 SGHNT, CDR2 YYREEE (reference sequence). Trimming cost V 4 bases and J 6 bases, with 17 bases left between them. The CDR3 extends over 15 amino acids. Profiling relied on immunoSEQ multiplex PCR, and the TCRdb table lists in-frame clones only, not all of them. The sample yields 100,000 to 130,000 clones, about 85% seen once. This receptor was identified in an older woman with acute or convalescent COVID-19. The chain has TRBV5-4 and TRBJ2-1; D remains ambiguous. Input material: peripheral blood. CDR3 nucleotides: TGTGCCAGCAGCCTAGATCCGAATAACTTCAATGAGCAGTTCTTC. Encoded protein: CASSLDPNNFNEQFF. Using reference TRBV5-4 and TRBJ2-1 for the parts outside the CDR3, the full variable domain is ETGVTQSPTHLIKTRGQQVTLRCSSQSGHNTVSWYQQALGQGPQFIFQYYREEENGRGNFPPRFSGLQFPNYSSELNVNALELDDSALYLCASSLDPNNFNEQFFGPGTRLTVL.